Detailed here is one T cell receptor (beta chain). This entry is derived from a study of cytomegalovirus exposure and HLA in healthy donors. This PCR relied on a set of 60 Vbeta primers and 13 Jbeta primers. Sequenced by immunoSEQ multiplex PCR; TCRdb stores in-frame clones only, minus some. This sample yields about 110,000 clones, of which roughly 80% are seen a single time; approximately 2% belongs to the top ten. This receptor was taken from a man aged 25 to 45 in good health and CMV-seronegative. Material: PBMCs.

CDR3 region: CASSPLGQVTYEQYF. CDR3 bases: TGTGCCAGCTCACCCCTCGGACAGGTTACCTACGAGCAGTACTTC. V gene TRBV18 combines with J gene TRBJ2-7, with TRBD1 matching 7 bases. The CDR3 has 15 amino acids. V trimming: 3 bases; J trimming: 2 bases; junction bases outside the gene matches: 7. Germline CDR1 reads KGHSH; CDR2 reads LQKENI.